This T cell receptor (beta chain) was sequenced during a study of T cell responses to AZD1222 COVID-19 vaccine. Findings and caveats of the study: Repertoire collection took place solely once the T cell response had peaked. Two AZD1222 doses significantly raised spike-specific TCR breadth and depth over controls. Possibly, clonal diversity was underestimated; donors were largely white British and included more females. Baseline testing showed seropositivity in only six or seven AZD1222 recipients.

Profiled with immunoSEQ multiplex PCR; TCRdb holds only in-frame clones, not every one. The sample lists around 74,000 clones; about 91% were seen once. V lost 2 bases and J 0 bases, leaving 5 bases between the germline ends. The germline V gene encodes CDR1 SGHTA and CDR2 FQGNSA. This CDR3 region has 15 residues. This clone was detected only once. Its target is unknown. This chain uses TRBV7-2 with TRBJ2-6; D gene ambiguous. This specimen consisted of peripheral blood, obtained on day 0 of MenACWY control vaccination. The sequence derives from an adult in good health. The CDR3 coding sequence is TGTGCCAGCAGCTTAATGCCCTCTGGGGCCAACGTCCTGACTTTC. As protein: CASSLMPSGANVLTF.